The 16 T cell receptor beta chains presented below share a single source sample, sequenced in a study of T cell responses to AZD1222 COVID-19 vaccine. Generated by immunoSEQ multiplex PCR, the TCRdb table keeps only in-frame clones and is missing some. The data contain roughly 80,000 clones, roughly 85% of them singletons. The source was peripheral blood, collected 28 days after the second AZD1222 dose. The receptors come from an adult who received the AZD1222 COVID-19 vaccine.

The CDR3 DNA reads as TGTGCCAGCAGCTTTGGGGGGCAAGATACGCAGTATTTT. As protein: CASSFGGQDTQYF. The rearrangement uses TRBV5-6 and TRBJ2-3; D is possibly TRBD1 or TRBD2 (6 bases each). The V end lost 2 bases, the J end lost 5 bases, and 9 bases lay between the germline ends. Germline V CDR1 and CDR2: SGHDT, YYEEEE. The CDR3 runs to 13 residues.

The rearrangement links TRBV10-3 to TRBJ1-2; 7 bases match TRBD1. The CDR3 length is 13 residues. Germline CDR1 and CDR2: ENHRY and SYGVKD. Trimming took 10 bases from V and 6 from J; bases not matched to a gene: 11. This chain's CDR3 is CASSTGVRDGYTF. CDR3 bases: TGTGCCAGCTCAACAGGGGTGAGGGATGGCTACACCTTC.

The J gene is TRBJ1-3, the V gene TRBV30; D ambiguous. Germline assignment: CDR1 GTSNPN and CDR2 SVGIG (reference sequence). The CDR3 spans 13 residues. The CDR3 region has the DNA TGTGGGGGAGGCCCCGGAGCTGGAAACACCATATATTTT. It codes for CGGGPGAGNTIYF.

CDR3 loop: CASSLGLAGDEQFF. The CDR3 DNA reads TGTGCCAGCAGCTTAGGGCTAGCGGGGGATGAGCAGTTCTTC. The chain uses TRBV7-2 and TRBJ2-1; 10 bases fit TRBD2. V lost 1 base and J lost 8; bases outside the gene matches: 2. Per germline, CDR1 SGHTA and CDR2 FQGNSA. The CDR3 is made up of 14 amino acids.

This clone was picked up a small number of times. The chain recombines TRBV19 with TRBJ2-1, with a possible D match to TRBD2 (6 bases). The V and J ends lost 0 bases and 0 bases respectively, with 18 bases between them. Looked up from germline, CDR1 is LNHDA and CDR2 is SQIVND (reference sequence). This CDR3 has 19 amino acids. CDR3 region: CASSIEGVGTFSSYNEQFF. Here the CDR3 DNA reads TGTGCCAGTAGTATAGAGGGTGTCGGGACTTTCAGCTCCTACAATGAGCAGTTCTTC.

In this sample, this clone turned up a few times. V is TRBV4-2 and J is TRBJ2-5; 11 bases align to TRBD2. The CDR3 totals 18 residues. Germline assignment: CDR1 LGHNA and CDR2 YNFKEQ. V lost 0 bases, J lost 4 bases, and 10 bases stayed unmatched. The CDR3 region has the DNA TGTGCCAGCAGCCAAGAAACTAGCGGGGGAATGAGGGTAGAGACCCAGTACTTC. This encodes CASSQETSGGMRVETQYF.

The chain uses TRBV10-3 and TRBJ1-1; perhaps TRBD1 as D (6 bases). Germline V CDR1 and CDR2: ENHRY, SYGVKD. V was pared by 6 bases and J by 3 bases, with 17 bases between. The CDR3 totals 15 residues. The CDR3 bases are TGTGCCATCAGCGACGAGAAAACAGGGTACACTGAAGCTTTCTTT. Its protein is CAISDEKTGYTEAFF.

The table lists this clone with a count of one. This chain connects TRBV9 to TRBJ1-1; possibly TRBD1 for D (5 bases). CDR3 length: 15 amino acids. Germline V CDR1 and CDR2: SGDLS, YYNGEE. V was shortened by 3 bases and J by 0 bases, with 12 bases between the two germline ends. CDR3: CASSAGGTMNTEAFF. The CDR3 DNA reads TGTGCCAGCAGCGCCGGGGGGACCATGAACACTGAAGCTTTCTTT.

This sequence joins TRBV11-2 and TRBJ1-1, with 9 bases lining up with TRBD1. Germline assignment: CDR1 SGHAT and CDR2 FQNNGV. The CDR3 has 17 residues. The J segment lost 11 bases and the V segment lost 5 bases, leaving 21 bases of the junction unmatched. As DNA, the CDR3 is TGTGCCAGCAGCCTGTACGCAGGCGGGACAGGGTTAAGGTTTGCTTTCTTT. Protein product: CASSLYAGGTGLRFAFF.

This clone was observed a handful of times. This chain uses TRBV15 with TRBJ1-2, with unresolved D. V was clipped by 5 bases and J by 9 bases, with 16 bases between them. Germline V CDR1 and CDR2: LNHNV, YYDKDF (reference sequence). CDR3 length: 13 residues. The CDR3 spells CATSLRDTVSYTF. CDR3 sequence (DNA): TGTGCCACCAGCCTGAGAGACACGGTGAGCTACACCTTC.

The chain recombines TRBV6-4 with TRBJ1-2; 7 positions match TRBD1. The ends lost 2 bases at V and 8 bases at J; junction bases unmatched: 8. The CDR3 extends over 14 amino acids. CDR1 is MRHNA and CDR2 is SNTAGT in the germline V gene. CDR3 sequence (DNA): TGTGCCAGCAGTGACCGATCGACAGGGAGGGGCTACACCTTC. As protein: CASSDRSTGRGYTF.

This sequence joins TRBV6-2 or TRBV6-3 and TRBJ2-2; TRBD2 agrees at 11 bases. In germline, CDR1 is MNHEY, CDR2 SVGEGT. The junction had 10 bases not matched to a gene; V was cut back by 6 bases and J by 7 bases. CDR3 length: 16 residues. The CDR3 nucleotides read TGTGCCAGCAGCCCCCTACTAGCGGGGGAATACGGGGAGCTGTTTTTT. As protein: CASSPLLAGEYGELFF.

The CDR3 DNA sequence: TGCGCCAGCAGCCCGCGGACAGGCGCTCCTTCCTACGAGCAGTACTTC. It is translated as CASSPRTGAPSYEQYF. The V call is TRBV5-1, the J call TRBJ2-7; 7 bases line up with TRBD1. The V and J ends lost 4 bases and 1 base, in that order; junction bases with no gene match: 11. CDR1 is SGHRS and CDR2 is YFSETQ in the germline V gene. The CDR3 extends over 16 amino acids.

CDR3 coding DNA: TGTGCCAGCTCACCGGACCGACAGGATTTCTCCTATAATTCACCCCTCCACTTT. As protein: CASSPDRQDFSYNSPLHF. The chain couples TRBV18 to TRBJ1-6; D perhaps matches TRBD1 (6 bases). The ends were cut back, 3 bases at V and 0 bases at J, with 15 bases in the middle. The CDR3 extends over 18 amino acids. Looked up from germline, CDR1 is KGHSH and CDR2 is LQKENI.

V gene TRBV6-5 combines with J gene TRBJ1-2; D is uncertain. CDR3 size: 14 residues. CDR1 and CDR2 (germline): MNHEY, SVGAGI. V was trimmed by 2 bases and J by 4 bases, leaving 11 bases between them. This CDR3 is CASSYGRVGYGYTF. CDR3 bases: TGTGCCAGCAGTTACGGACGGGTCGGCTATGGCTACACCTTC.

This sequence joins TRBV6-5 and TRBJ2-7, with D possibly TRBD2 on 6 matching bases. Germline V lookup: CDR1 MNHEY, CDR2 SVGAGI. V was trimmed by 6 bases and J by 6 bases, leaving 9 bases between them. CDR3 size: 11 residues. Here the CDR3 DNA reads TGTGCCAGCAGGGAGGGACCCGAGCAGTACTTC. This translates into CASREGPEQYF.